The 27 T cell receptor beta chains below come from one sample, sequenced in a study of PD-1 blockade in mismatch repair-deficient tumors. Clones were read by immunoSEQ multiplex PCR, and TCRdb kept only the in-frame ones, dropping some. The table lists 56,000 or so clones, around four fifths of them singletons, with around 3.4% in the top ten. Sequencing was performed on peripheral blood, taken 4 weeks after starting pembrolizumab. Receptors were obtained from an adult with mismatch repair-deficient cancer.

The genes are TRBV5-1 and TRBJ1-4; 9 positions match TRBD1. The germline V gene encodes CDR1 SGHRS and CDR2 YFSETQ. V trimming: 4 bases; J trimming: 4 bases; junction bases outside the gene matches: 5. The CDR3 is 15 residues long. The CDR3 loop reads CASSLGQGYNEKLFF. The CDR3 nucleotides are TGCGCCAGCAGCCTGGGACAGGGTTATAATGAAAAACTGTTTTTT.

The chain uses TRBV6-4 and TRBJ1-2; weak D call: TRBD1 (6 bases). The CDR3 runs to 12 residues. Germline loops: CDR1 MRHNA, CDR2 SNTAGT. The V and J ends lost 11 bases and 8 bases respectively, with 18 bases between them. The CDR3 DNA reads as TGTGCCGGTGTTGTGGGGGGGCAGGGCTACACCTTC. Amino acids: CAGVVGGQGYTF.

This clone is a singleton in its sample. The chain links TRBV13 to TRBJ2-7; 13 nucleotides agree with TRBD2. The germline V gene encodes CDR1 PRHDT and CDR2 FYEKMQ (reference sequence). The CDR3 sequence is 18 residues long. The junction had 15 bases not matched to a gene; V was cut back by 5 bases and J by 5 bases. CDR3: CASSARTSGSSGAHEQYF. Written as DNA, the CDR3 is TGTGCCAGCAGCGCCCGGACTAGCGGGAGTAGTGGTGCCCACGAGCAGTACTTC.

The gene calls are TRBV28 and TRBJ2-1; 10 bases align to TRBD2. CDR3 size: 15 residues. CDR1 and CDR2 from the germline V gene are MDHEN and SYDVKM. With V trimmed by 4 bases and J by 8 bases, 8 bases remained unmatched. The CDR3 spells CASSSQASGSDEQFF. The CDR3, as DNA: TGTGCCAGCAGTTCCCAGGCTAGCGGGAGCGATGAGCAGTTCTTC.

This clone came up a few times. The chain recombines TRBV19 with TRBJ2-3, with 11 bases matching TRBD2. This CDR3 spans 15 amino acids. CDR1 and CDR2 from the germline V gene are LNHDA and SQIVND (reference sequence). CDR3 coding DNA: TGTTGGACTAGCGGGCGGAAGTGGGGCACAGATACGCAGTATTTT. Protein: CWTSGRKWGTDTQYF.

The chain employs TRBV21-1 and TRBJ1-1. TRBV21-1 constitutes a pseudogene. The CDR3 totals 18 residues. In DNA form, the CDR3 reads TGTGCCAGCAGCCCGAACTCGGGCCAAGCCTGTAGGTATACTGAAGCTTTCTTT. This encodes CASSPNSGQACRYTEAFF.

The CDR3 DNA reads as TGTGCCAGCAGCAGTGGACTAGCCCAAGAGACCCAGTACTTC. Translated, it gives CASSSGLAQETQYF. The J gene is TRBJ2-5, the V gene TRBV9, with TRBD2 matching over 8 bases. The CDR3 is 14 residues long. V shed 4 bases and J 1 base; nucleotides not matched to a gene: 3. The germline CDR1 and CDR2 sequences are SGDLS and YYNGEE.

The rearrangement links TRBV19 to TRBJ1-2; D possibly corresponds to TRBD1 (6 bases). Trimming took 6 bases from V and 5 from J, leaving 19 bases between them. Germline V gives CDR1 LNHDA, CDR2 SQIVND (reference sequence). The CDR3 sequence is 15 residues long. The CDR3 sequence: CASSKGDVGIYGYTF. Here the CDR3 DNA reads TGTGCCAGTAGCAAGGGGGACGTAGGTATATATGGCTACACCTTC.

This chain joins TRBV27 and TRBJ2-2; the match to TRBD2 covers 8 bases. Germline V gene data show CDR1 as MNHEY and CDR2 as SMNVEV (reference sequence). The J segment lost 0 bases and the V segment lost 6 bases, leaving 3 bases of the junction unmatched. The CDR3 is 15 amino acids. The CDR3 loop reads CASSPLAANTGELFF. CDR3 bases: TGTGCCAGCAGCCCACTAGCGGCGAACACCGGGGAGCTGTTTTTT.

This clone has only a few counts. V and J are TRBV7-9 and TRBJ1-1, with 7 bases that match TRBD1. The CDR3 totals 14 residues. Trimming cost V 1 base and J 6 bases; bases outside gene matches: 5. From germline, CDR1 is SEHNR and CDR2 FQNEAQ (reference sequence). The CDR3: CASSLGDSLAEAFF. CDR3 DNA: TGTGCCAGCAGCTTAGGGGACAGTCTGGCTGAAGCTTTCTTT.

This chain links TRBV29-1 with TRBJ2-3, with a weak D call TRBD1 (6 bases). This CDR3 comprises 13 residues. V was pared by 3 bases and J by 7 bases, with 14 bases between. Germline V lookup: CDR1 SQVTM, CDR2 ANQGSEA. In DNA, the CDR3 is TGCAGCGTTGATGGGGGCTTTGACCATACGCAGTATTTT. Amino acid sequence: CSVDGGFDHTQYF.

This chain links TRBV4-2 with TRBJ2-5; TRBD2 matches at 10 bases. Trimming removed 1 base from V and 5 bases from J; junction bases left unmatched: 7. The V gene's germline CDR1 is LGHNA and CDR2 YNFKEQ. This CDR3 region has 16 residues. CDR3 loop: CASSQVGSGRWETQYF. CDR3 in DNA: TGTGCCAGCAGCCAAGTGGGTAGCGGGAGGTGGGAGACCCAGTACTTC.

This clone was counted once. This sequence joins TRBV7-8 and TRBJ1-2; 8 bases are a match to TRBD1. The CDR3 is 17 residues long. V trimming: 3 bases; J trimming: 5 bases; junction bases outside the gene matches: 14. The germline V gene encodes CDR1 SGHVS and CDR2 FQNEAQ. The CDR3 reads CASSFAKRTGQEYGYTF. In DNA form, the CDR3 reads TGTGCCAGCAGCTTTGCTAAGCGTACGGGACAGGAGTATGGCTACACCTTC.

This chain joins TRBV11-2 and TRBJ2-7, with 8 nucleotides matching TRBD1. The CDR3 has 15 residues. Germline V gene data show CDR1 as SGHAT and CDR2 as FQNNGV. The V gene end was trimmed by 1 base and the J gene end by 3 bases; junction bases not matched to a gene: 5. In nucleotides, the CDR3 is TGTGCCAGCAGCTTAGTCGGGACAGGCGACTACGAGCAGTACTTC. This codes for CASSLVGTGDYEQYF.

The chain links TRBV5-6 to TRBJ2-5; D is undetermined. This CDR3 has 14 residues. Germline V gene lookup returns CDR1 SGHDT and CDR2 YYEEEE. V dropped 0 bases and J dropped 5 bases, with 11 bases sitting between them. CDR3 sequence reads: CASSLAKGWETQYF. In DNA, the CDR3 is TGTGCCAGCAGCTTGGCGAAGGGTTGGGAGACCCAGTACTTC.

This chain joins TRBV9 and TRBJ2-7; 11 positions match TRBD2. This CDR3 is built from 17 residues. The junction had 10 bases not matched to a gene; V was cut back by 2 bases and J by 3 bases. Germline V CDR1 and CDR2: SGDLS, YYNGEE. Here the CDR3 reads CASSVNPTSGNNYEQYF. The CDR3 nucleotides read TGTGCCAGCAGCGTTAACCCGACTAGCGGGAACAACTACGAGCAGTACTTC.

This clone was picked up one time. The rearrangement joins TRBV19 to TRBJ2-1, with 10 nucleotides matching TRBD1. Trimming took 5 bases from V and 5 from J; bases not matched to a gene: 6. Germline-derived CDR1 and CDR2 are LNHDA and SQIVND (reference sequence). The CDR3 totals 15 residues. As DNA, the CDR3 is TGTGCCAGTAGTCAGGACAGGGGGACCAACAATGAGCAGTTCTTC. It encodes CASSQDRGTNNEQFF.

The chain has TRBV30 and TRBJ2-2; perhaps TRBD2 as D (6 bases). There are 14 residues in the CDR3. Germline V gene lookup returns CDR1 GTSNPN and CDR2 SVGIG (reference sequence). Deletions cut 4 bases from V and 1 base from J, with 10 bases between. CDR3 sequence: CAWTGEMNTGELFF. The CDR3 DNA reads as TGTGCCTGGACGGGGGAAATGAACACCGGGGAGCTGTTTTTT.

This chain uses TRBV11-2 with TRBJ2-7, with D uncertain. The CDR3 totals 15 residues. V gave up 5 bases and J gave up 4 bases, with 18 bases separating them. CDR1 is SGHAT and CDR2 is FQNNGV in the germline V gene. The DNA of the CDR3 is TGTGCCAGCAGCAGGAACCGGGCCAGTGGTTACGAGCAGTACTTC. This encodes CASSRNRASGYEQYF.

Concerning this clone: Other DNA sequences in this specimen translate into the identical CDR3. The chain is built from TRBV19 and TRBJ2-2; 9 bases are shared with TRBD1. Losses at the gene ends were 3 bases for V and 5 bases for J; bases not matched to a gene: 4. The CDR3 sequence is 15 residues long. Germline-derived CDR1 and CDR2 are LNHDA and SQIVND (reference sequence). The CDR3 region is CASSIGTGRTGELFF. Here the CDR3 DNA reads TGTGCCAGTAGTATCGGGACAGGGCGGACCGGGGAGCTGTTTTTT.

J is TRBJ1-4 and V is TRBV9; 9 bases map to TRBD1. V lost 3 bases to trimming and J lost 8 bases; unmatched junction nucleotides: 5. CDR1 and CDR2 from the germline V gene are SGDLS and YYNGEE. CDR3 length equals 14 residues. The chain's CDR3 is CASSEGQGEEKLFF. Here the CDR3 DNA reads TGTGCCAGCAGCGAGGGACAGGGTGAGGAAAAACTGTTTTTT.

J is TRBJ2-1 and V is TRBV5-1, with 10 positions matching TRBD2. V dropped 5 bases and J dropped 16; count of bases not matched to a gene: 9. This CDR3 contains 12 residues. From germline, CDR1 is SGHRS and CDR2 YFSETQ. CDR3 in amino acids: CASREPSGSCFF. CDR3 nucleotide sequence: TGCGCCAGCAGGGAGCCTAGCGGGAGCTGTTTCTTC.

V is TRBV7-8 and J is TRBJ2-3, with unresolved D. The V end lost 1 base, the J end lost 5 bases, and 4 bases lay between the germline ends. Germline loops: CDR1 SGHVS, CDR2 FQNEAQ. The CDR3 is made up of 12 amino acids. Written as DNA, the CDR3 is TGTGCCAGCAGCTTAGTGGTAGATACGCAGTATTTT. It yields the protein CASSLVVDTQYF.

This chain joins TRBV30 and TRBJ2-7; unclear D gene. CDR3 length: 14 amino acids. In germline, CDR1 is GTSNPN, CDR2 SVGIG (reference sequence). V lost 3 bases to trimming and J lost 0 bases, with 12 bases between them. The CDR3 protein is CAWSPRLLSYEQYF. The CDR3 nucleotides read TGTGCCTGGAGCCCGCGACTCCTCTCCTACGAGCAGTACTTC.

Here the CDR3 DNA reads TGTGCCAGCAGCAAATGGACTAGCGGGAGGGCCGAGACCCAGTACTTC. Translating it yields CASSKWTSGRAETQYF. The chain links TRBV21-1 to TRBJ2-5; whether TRBD2, the table's D call, matches the DNA was not checked. TRBV21-1 is a listed pseudogene. The CDR3 has 16 amino acids.

V and J are TRBV30 and TRBJ1-5; D uncertain. The CDR3 is 13 residues long. V lost 1 base to trimming and J lost 3 bases, with 7 bases between them. Germline V gives CDR1 GTSNPN, CDR2 SVGIG (reference sequence). CDR3 sequence: CAWSEETNQPQHF. CDR3 bases: TGTGCCTGGAGTGAGGAGACCAATCAGCCCCAGCATTTT.

V and J are TRBV10-1 and TRBJ2-6; 7 nucleotides line up with TRBD2. Losses at the gene ends were 0 bases for V and 0 bases for J; bases not matched to a gene: 5. There are 18 residues in the CDR3. Germline V lookup: CDR1 WNHNN, CDR2 SYGVQD (reference sequence). The CDR3 DNA reads TGCGCCAGCAGTGAGTCGGTGGGACTAAACTCTGGGGCCAACGTCCTGACTTTC. Amino acid sequence: CASSESVGLNSGANVLTF.